The 4 T cell receptor beta chains presented below share a single source sample, sequenced in a study of tumor-infiltrating lymphocytes in primary liver carcinoma. It was unsorted whole blood that yielded blood RNA, and germline DNA was also extracted. Starting from 500 ng of total RNA, TCR beta cDNA was produced with a primer in the constant region. Three nested multiplex PCR rounds, a slightly modified ARM-PCR method, built the TCR beta libraries. A C-beta reverse primer and TRBV1-TRBV30 forward primers served in each of the first two PCR rounds, at 10 cycles apiece. MiXCR, applied by TCRdb to the multiplex PCR reads, yields one record per CDR3 protein. This repertoire shows 330,000 or so distinct CDR3 sequences, about two thirds found once; its top ten account for under 8.5%. The sequenced sample consisted of peripheral blood. The origin of the receptors is a man in his forties with primary liver carcinoma and hepatitis B virus infection.

The chain employs TRBV4-1 and TRBJ2-7; D might be TRBD1 (6 bases). The germline V and J ends were trimmed by 3 bases and 0 bases, with 12 bases remaining between them. CDR1 is MGHRA, CDR2 YSYEKL, per germline. CDR3 length: 15 residues. CDR3 region: CASSQAAGASYEQYF. DNA for the CDR3: TGCGCCAGCAGCCAGGCGGCAGGGGCCTCCTACGAGCAGTACTTC.

Ten or more counts support this clonotype. The CDR3 nucleotides read TGTGCCAGCAGTCTCGCCCTAGCGGGAAAAAACATTCAGTACTTC. Translating gives CASSLALAGKNIQYF. This chain joins TRBV6-5 and TRBJ2-4; 9 bases map to TRBD2. Germline V CDR1 and CDR2: MNHEY, SVGAGI. With V trimmed by 5 bases and J by 4 bases, 6 bases remained unmatched. CDR3 length equals 15 residues.

Remarks on this clonotype: A read error may produce the germline difference seen at one junction end. The V call is TRBV14, the J call TRBJ2-3, with TRBD2 matching over 9 bases. The germline V gene encodes CDR1 SGHDN and CDR2 FVKESK. CDR3 length: 16 amino acids. The CDR3 is CVSSPPAGGPGDTQYF. CDR3 coding DNA: TGTGTCAGCAGCCCGCCTGCGGGAGGGCCTGGGGATACGCAGTATTTT.

With regard to this clonotype: A read error may account for a junction end that differs from germline. V is TRBV11-2 and J is TRBJ1-5, with TRBD1 matching 9 bases. CDR3 length: 15 residues. Per the germline V gene, CDR1 is SGHAT and CDR2 is FQNNGV. The CDR3 sequence: CTSSLEDRGGQPQHF. The CDR3 DNA follows: TGTACCAGTAGCTTAGAGGACAGGGGAGGTCAGCCCCAGCATTTT.